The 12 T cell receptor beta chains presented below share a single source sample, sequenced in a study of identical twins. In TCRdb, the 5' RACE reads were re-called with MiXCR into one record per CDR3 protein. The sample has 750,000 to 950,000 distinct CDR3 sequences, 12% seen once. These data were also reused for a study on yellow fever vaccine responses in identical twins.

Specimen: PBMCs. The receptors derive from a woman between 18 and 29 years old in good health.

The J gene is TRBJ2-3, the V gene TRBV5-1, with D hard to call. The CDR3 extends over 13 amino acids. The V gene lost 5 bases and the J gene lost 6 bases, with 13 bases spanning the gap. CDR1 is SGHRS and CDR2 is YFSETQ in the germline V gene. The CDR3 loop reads CASSPQWLDTQYF. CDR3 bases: TGCGCCAGCAGTCCTCAGTGGTTGGATACGCAGTATTTT.

CDR3 sequence: CAISGTGGISDTQYF. Here the CDR3 DNA reads TGTGCCATCAGTGGGACAGGGGGTATCTCAGATACGCAGTATTTT. This chain joins TRBV10-3 and TRBJ2-3, with 10 bases aligning to TRBD1. The germline CDR1 and CDR2 sequences are ENHRY and SYGVKD. The CDR3 spans 15 residues. V gave up 4 bases and J gave up 4 bases; unmatched junction bases: 5.

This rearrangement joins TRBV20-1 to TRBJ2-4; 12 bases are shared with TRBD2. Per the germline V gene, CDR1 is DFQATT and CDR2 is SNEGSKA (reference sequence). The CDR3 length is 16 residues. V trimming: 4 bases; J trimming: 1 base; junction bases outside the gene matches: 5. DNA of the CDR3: TGCAGTGCTACTAGCGGGGGGGCGTCTGCCAAAAACATTCAGTACTTC. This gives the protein CSATSGGASAKNIQYF.

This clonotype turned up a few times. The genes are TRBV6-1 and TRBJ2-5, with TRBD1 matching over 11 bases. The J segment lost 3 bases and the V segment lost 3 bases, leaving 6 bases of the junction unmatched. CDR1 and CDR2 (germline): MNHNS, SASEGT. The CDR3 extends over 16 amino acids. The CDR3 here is CASSDRDRGKKETQYF. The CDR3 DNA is TGTGCCAGCAGTGATAGGGACAGGGGGAAAAAAGAGACCCAGTACTTC.

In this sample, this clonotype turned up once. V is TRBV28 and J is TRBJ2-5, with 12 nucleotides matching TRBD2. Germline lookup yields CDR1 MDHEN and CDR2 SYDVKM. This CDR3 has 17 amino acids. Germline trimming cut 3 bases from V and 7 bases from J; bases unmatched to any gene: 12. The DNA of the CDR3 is TGTGCCAGCAGTTTGCGCCCCGGGACTAGCGGGTCTGGGACCCAGTACTTC. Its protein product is CASSLRPGTSGSGTQYF.

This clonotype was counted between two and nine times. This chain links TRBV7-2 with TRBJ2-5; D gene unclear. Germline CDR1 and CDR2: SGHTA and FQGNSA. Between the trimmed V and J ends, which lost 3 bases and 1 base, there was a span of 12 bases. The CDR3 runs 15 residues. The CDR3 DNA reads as TGTGCCAGCAGCTTGCCCGGCTGGCTCCAAGAGACCCAGTACTTC. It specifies CASSLPGWLQETQYF.

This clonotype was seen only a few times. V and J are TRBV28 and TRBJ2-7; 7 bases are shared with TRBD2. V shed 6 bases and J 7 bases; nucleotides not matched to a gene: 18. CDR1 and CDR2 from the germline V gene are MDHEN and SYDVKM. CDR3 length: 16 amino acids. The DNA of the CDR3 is TGTGCCAGCAGGGGGAGGGATGGGCAGGCTCTGAAGGAGCAGTACTTC. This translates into CASRGRDGQALKEQYF.

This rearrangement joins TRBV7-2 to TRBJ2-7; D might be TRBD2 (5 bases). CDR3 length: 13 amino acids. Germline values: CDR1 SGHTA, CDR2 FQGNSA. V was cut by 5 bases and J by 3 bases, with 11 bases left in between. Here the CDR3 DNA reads TGTGCCAGCAGCGAACCGGGAAACTACGAGCAGTACGTC. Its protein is CASSEPGNYEQYV.

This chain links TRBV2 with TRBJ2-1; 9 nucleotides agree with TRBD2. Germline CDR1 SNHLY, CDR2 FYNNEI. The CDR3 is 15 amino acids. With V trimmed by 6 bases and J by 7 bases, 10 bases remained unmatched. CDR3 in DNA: TGTGCCAGCAGGGGGCTAGCGGGAACAAAGAATGAGCAGTTCTTC. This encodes CASRGLAGTKNEQFF.

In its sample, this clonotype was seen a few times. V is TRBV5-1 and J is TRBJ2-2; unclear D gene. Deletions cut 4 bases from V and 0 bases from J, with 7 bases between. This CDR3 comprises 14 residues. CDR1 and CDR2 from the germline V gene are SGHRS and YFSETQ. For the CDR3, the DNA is TGCGCCAGCAGCGACGCCACGAACACCGGGGAGCTGTTTTTT. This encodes CASSDATNTGELFF. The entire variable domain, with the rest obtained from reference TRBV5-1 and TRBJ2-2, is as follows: KAGVTQTPRYLIKTRGQQVTLSCSPISGHRSVSWYQQTPGQGLQFLFEYFSETQRNKGNFPGRFSGRQFSNSRSEMNVSTLELGDSALYLCASSDATNTGELFFGEGSRLTVL.

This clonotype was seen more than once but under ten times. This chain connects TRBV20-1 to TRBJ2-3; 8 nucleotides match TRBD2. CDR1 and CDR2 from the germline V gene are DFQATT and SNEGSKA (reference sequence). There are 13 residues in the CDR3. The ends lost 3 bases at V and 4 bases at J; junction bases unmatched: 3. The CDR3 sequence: CSARVAGPDTQYF. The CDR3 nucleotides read TGCAGTGCTAGGGTAGCGGGGCCAGATACGCAGTATTTT.

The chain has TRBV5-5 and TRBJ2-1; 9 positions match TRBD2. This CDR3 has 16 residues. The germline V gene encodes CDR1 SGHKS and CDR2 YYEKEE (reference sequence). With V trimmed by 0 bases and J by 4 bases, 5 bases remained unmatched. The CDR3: CASSLGAGGLYNEQFF. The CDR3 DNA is TGTGCCAGCAGCTTGGGAGCGGGGGGCCTTTACAATGAGCAGTTCTTC. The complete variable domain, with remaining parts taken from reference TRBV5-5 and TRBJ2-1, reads DAGVTQSPTHLIKTRGQQVTLRCSPISGHKSVSWYQQVLGQGPQFIFQYYEKEERGRGNFPDRFSARQFPNYSSELNVNALLLGDSALYLCASSLGAGGLYNEQFFGPGTRLTVL.